Listed here are 3 T cell receptor beta chains from one sample, sequenced in a study of cytomegalovirus exposure and HLA in healthy donors. PCR was performed using 60 Vbeta and 13 Jbeta primers. Assay used: immunoSEQ multiplex PCR; TCRdb lists only in-frame clones, some missing. The table lists 100,000 to 150,000 clones, roughly 72% of them singletons. What was sequenced was PBMCs. The receptor set was obtained from a man aged 40-49 years in good health and CMV-seropositive.

V is TRBV5-8 and J is TRBJ2-3; TRBD2 agrees at 10 bases. The CDR3 consists of 15 residues. Trimming at V came to 1 base and at J to 9 bases, leaving 8 bases not matched to a gene. Germline assignment: CDR1 SGHTS and CDR2 YDEGEE. The CDR3 loop is CASSLSLAGGRTQYF. CDR3 sequence (DNA): TGTGCCAGCAGCTTGTCGTTAGCGGGGGGTAGGACGCAGTATTTT. Drawing the rest from reference TRBV5-8 and TRBJ2-3, the complete variable domain is EAGVTQSPTHLIKTRGQQATLRCSPISGHTSVYWYQQALGLGLQFLLWYDEGEERNRGNFPPRFSGRQFPNYSSELNVNALELEDSALYLCASSLSLAGGRTQYFGPGTRLTVL.

This chain uses TRBV4-1 with TRBJ1-2; no firm D call. The CDR3 has 13 amino acids. V lost 4 bases to trimming and J lost 2 bases, with 8 bases between them. Looked up from germline, CDR1 is MGHRA and CDR2 is YSYEKL. The CDR3, as DNA: TGCGCCAGCAGCCTCGAGCTCAACTATGGCTACACCTTC. Amino acid sequence: CASSLELNYGYTF.

CDR3 region: CASSYSSRTNYGYTF. CDR3 DNA sequence: TGTGCCAGCAGTTACTCGAGTAGAACTAACTATGGCTACACCTTC. The genes are TRBV6-5 and TRBJ1-2, with D hard to call. Germline CDR1 reads MNHEY; CDR2 reads SVGAGI. Trimming removed 0 bases from V and 0 bases from J, with 8 bases in between. The CDR3 contains 15 residues.